This T cell receptor (beta chain) was identified during a study of blood T cell repertoires in COVID-19. Turning to the study itself: Sources were T cells, B-cell-depleted T cells, or PBMCs; the material itself was cDNA or gDNA.

The method was immunoSEQ multiplex PCR; TCRdb's version includes in-frame clones alone and lacks a portion of them. The sample comprises over 200,000 clones, under 90% of which are singletons, and 8.5% to 10% rests with the top ten. Per germline, CDR1 SGHRS and CDR2 YFSETQ. CDR3 size: 15 residues. Trimming cost V 6 bases and J 2 bases; bases outside gene matches: 3. This chain links TRBV5-1 with TRBJ2-2; TRBD2 matches at 11 bases. The origin of this receptor is a woman aged 45 to 65 with acute COVID-19. Sequences were obtained from PBMCs or T cells enriched from blood (not recorded which). In DNA, the CDR3 is TGCGCCAGCACCACTAGCGGGGGTAACACCGGGGAGCTGTTTTTT. Its protein is CASTTSGGNTGELFF.